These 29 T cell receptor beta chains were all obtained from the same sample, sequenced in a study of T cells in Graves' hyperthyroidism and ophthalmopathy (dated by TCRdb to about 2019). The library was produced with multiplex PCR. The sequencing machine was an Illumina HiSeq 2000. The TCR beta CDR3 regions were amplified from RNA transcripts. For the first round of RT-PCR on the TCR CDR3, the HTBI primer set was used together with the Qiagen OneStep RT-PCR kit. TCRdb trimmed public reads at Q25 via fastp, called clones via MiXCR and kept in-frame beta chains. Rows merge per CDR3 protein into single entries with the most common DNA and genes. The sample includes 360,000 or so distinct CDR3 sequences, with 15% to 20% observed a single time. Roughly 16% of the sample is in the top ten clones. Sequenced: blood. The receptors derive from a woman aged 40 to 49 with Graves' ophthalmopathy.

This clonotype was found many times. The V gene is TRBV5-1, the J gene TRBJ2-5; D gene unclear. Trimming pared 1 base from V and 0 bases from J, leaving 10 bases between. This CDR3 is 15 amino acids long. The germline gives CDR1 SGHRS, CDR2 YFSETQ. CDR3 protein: CASSLLSPYQETQYF. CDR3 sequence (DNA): TGCGCCAGCAGCTTGTTGAGCCCATACCAAGAGACCCAGTACTTC.

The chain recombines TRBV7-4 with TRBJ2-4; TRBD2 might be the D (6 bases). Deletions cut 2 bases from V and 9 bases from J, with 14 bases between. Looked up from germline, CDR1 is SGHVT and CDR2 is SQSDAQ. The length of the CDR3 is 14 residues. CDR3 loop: CASSLRWGELIQYF. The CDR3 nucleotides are TGTGCCAGCAGCTTAAGGTGGGGGGAACTCATTCAGTACTTC.

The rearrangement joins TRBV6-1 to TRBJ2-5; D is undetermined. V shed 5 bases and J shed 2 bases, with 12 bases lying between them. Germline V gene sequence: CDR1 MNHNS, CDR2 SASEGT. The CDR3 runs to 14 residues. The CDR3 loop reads CASSQINLQETQYF. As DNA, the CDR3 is TGTGCCAGCAGTCAGATTAACCTACAAGAGACCCAGTACTTC.

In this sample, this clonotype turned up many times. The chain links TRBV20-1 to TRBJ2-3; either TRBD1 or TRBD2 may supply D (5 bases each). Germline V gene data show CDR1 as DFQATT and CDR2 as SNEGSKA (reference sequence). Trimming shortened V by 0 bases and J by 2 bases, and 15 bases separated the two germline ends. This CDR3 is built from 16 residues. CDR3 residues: CSAREGRADITDTQYF. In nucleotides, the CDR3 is TGCAGTGCTAGAGAAGGGAGAGCGGACATCACAGATACGCAGTATTTT.

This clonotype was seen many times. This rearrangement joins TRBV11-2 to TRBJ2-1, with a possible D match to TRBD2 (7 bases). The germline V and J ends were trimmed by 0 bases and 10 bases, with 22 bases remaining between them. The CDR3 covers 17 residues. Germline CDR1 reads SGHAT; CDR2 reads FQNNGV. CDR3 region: CASSLEVGGRAPREQFF. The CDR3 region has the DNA TGTGCCAGCAGCTTAGAGGTAGGGGGGAGGGCCCCGAGGGAGCAGTTCTTC.

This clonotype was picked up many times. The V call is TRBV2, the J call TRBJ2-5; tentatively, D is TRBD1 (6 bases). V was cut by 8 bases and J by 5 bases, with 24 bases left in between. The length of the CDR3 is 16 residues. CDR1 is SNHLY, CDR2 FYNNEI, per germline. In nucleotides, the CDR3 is TGTGCCAGCGGGGGTCAACAGGGTGGGTTGTTCGAGACCCAGTACTTC. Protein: CASGGQQGGLFETQYF.

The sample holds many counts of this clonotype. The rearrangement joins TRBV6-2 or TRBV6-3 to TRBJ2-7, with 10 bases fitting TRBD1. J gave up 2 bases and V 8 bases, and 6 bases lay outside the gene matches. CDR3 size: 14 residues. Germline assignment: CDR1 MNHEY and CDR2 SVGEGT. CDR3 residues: CASYDRGRPYEQYF. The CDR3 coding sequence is TGTGCCAGCTACGACAGGGGGCGCCCCTACGAGCAGTACTTC.

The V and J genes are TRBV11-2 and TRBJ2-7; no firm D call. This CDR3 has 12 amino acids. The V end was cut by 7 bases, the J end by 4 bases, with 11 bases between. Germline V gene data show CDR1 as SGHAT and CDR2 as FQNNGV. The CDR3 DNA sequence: TGTGCCAGCAACACCCCCTTTTACGAGCAGTACTTC. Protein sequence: CASNTPFYEQYF.

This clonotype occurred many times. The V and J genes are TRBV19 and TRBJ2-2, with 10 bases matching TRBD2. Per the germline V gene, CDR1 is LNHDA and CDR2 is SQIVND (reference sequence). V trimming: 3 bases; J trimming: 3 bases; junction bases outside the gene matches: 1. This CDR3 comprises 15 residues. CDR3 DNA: TGTGCCAGTAGTATGCTAGCGGGGGACACCGGGGAGCTGTTTTTT. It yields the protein CASSMLAGDTGELFF.

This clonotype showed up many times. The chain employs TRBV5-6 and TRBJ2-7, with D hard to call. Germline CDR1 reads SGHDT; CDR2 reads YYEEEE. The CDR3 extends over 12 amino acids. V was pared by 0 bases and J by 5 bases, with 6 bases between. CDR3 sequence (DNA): TGTGCCAGCAGCTTGGTCCCTAACGAGCAGTACTTC. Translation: CASSLVPNEQYF.

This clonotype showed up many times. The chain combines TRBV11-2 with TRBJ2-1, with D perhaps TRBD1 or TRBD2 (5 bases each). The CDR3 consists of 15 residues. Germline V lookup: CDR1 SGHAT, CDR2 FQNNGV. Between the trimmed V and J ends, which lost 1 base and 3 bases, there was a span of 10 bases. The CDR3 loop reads CASSLVLGVYNEQFF. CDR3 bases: TGTGCCAGCAGCTTAGTTCTGGGGGTCTACAATGAGCAGTTCTTC.

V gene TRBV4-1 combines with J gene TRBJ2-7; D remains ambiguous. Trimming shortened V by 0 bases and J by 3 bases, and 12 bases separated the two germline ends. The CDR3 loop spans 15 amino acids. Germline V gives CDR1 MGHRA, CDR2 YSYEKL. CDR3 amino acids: CASSQDQQYFYEQYF. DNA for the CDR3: TGCGCCAGCAGCCAAGATCAACAGTATTTCTACGAGCAGTACTTC.

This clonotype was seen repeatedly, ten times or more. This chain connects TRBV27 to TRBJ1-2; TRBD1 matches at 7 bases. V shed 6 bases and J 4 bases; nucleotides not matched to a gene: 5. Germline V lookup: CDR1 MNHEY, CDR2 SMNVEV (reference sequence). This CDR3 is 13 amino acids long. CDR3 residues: CASRLGQSYGYTF. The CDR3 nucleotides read TGTGCCAGCAGGCTGGGACAGTCCTATGGCTACACCTTC.

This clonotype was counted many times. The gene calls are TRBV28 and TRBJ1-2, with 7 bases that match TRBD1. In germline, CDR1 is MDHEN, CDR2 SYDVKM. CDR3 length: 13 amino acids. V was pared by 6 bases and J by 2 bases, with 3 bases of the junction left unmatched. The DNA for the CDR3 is TGTGCCAGCAGAGAGACAGGGAACTATGGCTACACCTTC. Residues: CASRETGNYGYTF.

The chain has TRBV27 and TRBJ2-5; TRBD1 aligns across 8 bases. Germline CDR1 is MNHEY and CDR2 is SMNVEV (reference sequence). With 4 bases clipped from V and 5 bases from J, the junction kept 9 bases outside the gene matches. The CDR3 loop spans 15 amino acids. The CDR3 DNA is TGTGCCAGCAGTTATACGACAGGGGCGCCGGAGACCCAGTACTTC. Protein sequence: CASSYTTGAPETQYF.

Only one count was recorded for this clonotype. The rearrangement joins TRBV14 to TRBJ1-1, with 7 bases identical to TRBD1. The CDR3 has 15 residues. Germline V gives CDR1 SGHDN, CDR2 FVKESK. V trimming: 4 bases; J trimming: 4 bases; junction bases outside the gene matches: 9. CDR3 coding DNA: TGTGCCAGCAGCCCTGAGACAGGGAGGATCACTGAAGCTTTCTTT. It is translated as CASSPETGRITEAFF.

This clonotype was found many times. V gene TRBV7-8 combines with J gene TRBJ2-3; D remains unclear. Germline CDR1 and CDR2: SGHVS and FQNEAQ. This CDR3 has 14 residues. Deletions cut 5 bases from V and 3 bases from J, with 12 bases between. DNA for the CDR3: TGTGCCAGCAGCCCATCTGAGGTGACAGATACGCAGTATTTT. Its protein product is CASSPSEVTDTQYF.

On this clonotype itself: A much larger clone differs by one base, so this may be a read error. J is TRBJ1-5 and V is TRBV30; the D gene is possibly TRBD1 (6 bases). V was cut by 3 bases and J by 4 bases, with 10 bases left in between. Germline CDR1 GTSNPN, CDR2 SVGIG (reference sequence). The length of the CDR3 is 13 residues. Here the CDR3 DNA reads TGTGCCTGGAGCAGGGGAGAAAATCAGCCCCAGCATTTT. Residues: CAWSRGENQPQHF. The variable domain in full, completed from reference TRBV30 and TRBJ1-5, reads SQTIHQWPATLVQPVGSPLSLECTVEGTSNPNLYWYRQAAGRGLQLLFYSVGIGQISSEVPQNLSASRPQDRQFILSSKKLLLSDSGFYLCAWSRGENQPQHFGDGTRLSIL.

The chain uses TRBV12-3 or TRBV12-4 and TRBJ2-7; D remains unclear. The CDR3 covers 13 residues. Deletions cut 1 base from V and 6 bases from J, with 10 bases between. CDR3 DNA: TGTGCCAGCAGTTTAGAGTTTCTGGGCGAGCAGTACTTC. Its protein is CASSLEFLGEQYF.

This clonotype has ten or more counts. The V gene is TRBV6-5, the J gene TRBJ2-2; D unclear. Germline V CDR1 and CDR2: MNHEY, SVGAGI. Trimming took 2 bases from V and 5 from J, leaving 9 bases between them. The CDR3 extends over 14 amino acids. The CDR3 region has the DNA TGTGCCAGCAGTTACACAGAATGGACCGGGGAGCTGTTTTTT. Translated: CASSYTEWTGELFF.

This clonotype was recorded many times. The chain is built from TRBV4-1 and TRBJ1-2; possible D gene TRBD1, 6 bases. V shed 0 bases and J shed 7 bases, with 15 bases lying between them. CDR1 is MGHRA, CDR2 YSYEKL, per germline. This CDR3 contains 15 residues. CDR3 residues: CASSQDTGARGGYTF. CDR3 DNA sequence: TGCGCCAGCAGCCAAGATACGGGGGCGAGAGGTGGCTACACCTTC.

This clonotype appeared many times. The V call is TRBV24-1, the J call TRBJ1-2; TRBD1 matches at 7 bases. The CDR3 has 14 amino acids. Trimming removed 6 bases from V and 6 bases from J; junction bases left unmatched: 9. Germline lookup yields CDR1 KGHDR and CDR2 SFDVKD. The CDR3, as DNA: TGTGCCACCAGTCCTGGGGGCAGGGGGAATGGCTACACCTTC. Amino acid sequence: CATSPGGRGNGYTF.

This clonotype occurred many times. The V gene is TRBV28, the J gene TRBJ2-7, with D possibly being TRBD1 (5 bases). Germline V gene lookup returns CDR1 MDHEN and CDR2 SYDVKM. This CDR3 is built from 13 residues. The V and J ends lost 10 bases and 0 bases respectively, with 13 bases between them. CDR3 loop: CATDSNPSYEQYF. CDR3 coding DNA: TGTGCCACCGACAGCAATCCCTCCTACGAGCAGTACTTC.

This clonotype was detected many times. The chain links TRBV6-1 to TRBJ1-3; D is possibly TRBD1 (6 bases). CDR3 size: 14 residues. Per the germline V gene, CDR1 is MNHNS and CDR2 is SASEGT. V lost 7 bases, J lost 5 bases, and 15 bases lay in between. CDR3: CASTADSFRNTIYF. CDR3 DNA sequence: TGTGCCAGCACCGCGGACAGTTTTAGAAACACCATATATTTT.

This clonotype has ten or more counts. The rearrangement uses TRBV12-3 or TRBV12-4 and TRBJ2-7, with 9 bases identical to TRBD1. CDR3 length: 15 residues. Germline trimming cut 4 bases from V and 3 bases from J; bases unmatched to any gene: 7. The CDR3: CASSSGQGRGYEQYF. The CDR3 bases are TGTGCCAGCAGTTCGGGACAGGGACGGGGCTACGAGCAGTACTTC.

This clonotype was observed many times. CDR3 amino acids: CASNRASGTDTQYF. The CDR3 DNA reads as TGTGCCAGCAACAGGGCATCAGGCACAGATACGCAGTATTTT. V usage is TRBV6-4 and J usage is TRBJ2-3; D is possibly TRBD1 (6 bases). Trimming pared 7 bases from V and 1 base from J, leaving 12 bases between. The CDR3 runs to 14 residues. Looked up from germline, CDR1 is MRHNA and CDR2 is SNTAGT.

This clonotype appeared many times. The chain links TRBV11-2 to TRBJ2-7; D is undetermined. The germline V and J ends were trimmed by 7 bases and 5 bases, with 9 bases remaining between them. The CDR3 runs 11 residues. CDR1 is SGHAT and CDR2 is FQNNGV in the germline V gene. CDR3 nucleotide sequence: TGTGCCAGCAACTTGGGCCACGAGCAGTACTTC. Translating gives CASNLGHEQYF.

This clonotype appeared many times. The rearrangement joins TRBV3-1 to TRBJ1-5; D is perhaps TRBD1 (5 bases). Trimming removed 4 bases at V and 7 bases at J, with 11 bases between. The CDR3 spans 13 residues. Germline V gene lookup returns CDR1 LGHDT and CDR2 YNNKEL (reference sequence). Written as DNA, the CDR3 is TGTGCCAGCAGCCGGGGGTTAGGGCAGCCCCAGCATTTT. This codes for CASSRGLGQPQHF.

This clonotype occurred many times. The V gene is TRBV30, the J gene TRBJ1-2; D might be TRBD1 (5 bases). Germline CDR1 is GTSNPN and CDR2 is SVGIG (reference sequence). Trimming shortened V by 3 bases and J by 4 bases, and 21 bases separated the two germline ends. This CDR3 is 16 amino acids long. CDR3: CAWSPSGRRTGYGYTF. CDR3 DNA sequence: TGTGCCTGGAGCCCGAGCGGGAGGAGAACAGGCTATGGCTACACCTTC.